A single sample gave rise to the 18 T cell receptor beta chains below, sequenced in a study of T cells expressing NK-cell markers. TCRdb re-called the 5' RACE reads; one entry per CDR3 protein, DNA not given. The ten top clones account for about 4%, within a sample of 200,000 to 300,000 distinct CDR3 sequences. The sequenced sample was blood T cells: a sorted CD56 or NKG2C T cell subset, CD4+ or CD8+ T cells, or bulk PBMC T cells (not recorded which). These receptors all stem from a woman between 18 and 70 years old in good health.

The CDR3 is CASSQTSEAQYF. V and J are TRBV5-1 and TRBJ2-3. Looked up from germline, CDR1 is SGHRS and CDR2 is YFSETQ. CDR3 length: 12 amino acids. Full variable domain (rest looked up from reference TRBV5-1 and TRBJ2-3): KAGVTQTPRYLIKTRGQQVTLSCSPISGHRSVSWYQQTPGQGLQFLFEYFSETQRNKGNFPGRFSGRQFSNSRSEMNVSTLELGDSALYLCASSQTSEAQYFGPGTRLTVL.

This CDR3 reads CSARGLPGRGTEAFF. The rearrangement joins TRBV20-1 to TRBJ1-1; without DNA, the TCRdb call of TRBD1 cannot be checked. Germline loops: CDR1 DFQATT, CDR2 SNEGSKA (reference sequence). The CDR3 consists of 15 residues.

The chain joins TRBV20-1 to TRBJ2-7; TCRdb gives TRBD2 as the D gene, but with no DNA this cannot be confirmed. The CDR3 length is 15 residues. Germline lookup yields CDR1 DFQATT and CDR2 SNEGSKA (reference sequence). CDR3 sequence reads: CSAFSGSGKFYEQYF.

The rearrangement uses TRBV6-5 and TRBJ2-3; checking the TCRdb D call of TRBD1 is not possible without DNA. This CDR3 has 15 residues. Germline values: CDR1 MNHEY, CDR2 SVGAGI. The CDR3 loop reads CASSYWGPSTDTQYF.

The chain joins TRBV28 to TRBJ2-1; TCRdb calls TRBD1, which cannot be checked without DNA. In germline, CDR1 is MDHEN, CDR2 SYDVKM. This CDR3 spans 14 amino acids. Here the CDR3 reads CASRPPLGGNEQFF. The variable domain in full, with the rest retrieved from reference TRBV28 and TRBJ2-1, is DVKVTQSSRYLVKRTGEKVFLECVQDMDHENMFWYRQDPGLGLRLIYFSYDVKMKEKGDIPEGYSVSREKKERFSLILESASTNQTSMYLCASRPPLGGNEQFFGPGTRLTVL.

The chain couples TRBV18 to TRBJ2-1; the D gene TCRdb calls, TRBD2, cannot be checked with no DNA. CDR3 length: 16 amino acids. Germline assignment: CDR1 KGHSH and CDR2 LQKENI. The CDR3 spells CASSPLSSGVTREQFF.

The rearrangement joins TRBV7-9 to TRBJ2-5. Germline loops: CDR1 SEHNR, CDR2 FQNEAQ (reference sequence). The CDR3 runs 11 residues. The CDR3: CASSFAETQYF.

This rearrangement joins TRBV5-1 to TRBJ2-2. The CDR3 spans 13 residues. Germline values: CDR1 SGHRS, CDR2 YFSETQ. CDR3: CASSRGITGELFF. Drawing the rest from reference TRBV5-1 and TRBJ2-2, the complete variable domain is KAGVTQTPRYLIKTRGQQVTLSCSPISGHRSVSWYQQTPGQGLQFLFEYFSETQRNKGNFPGRFSGRQFSNSRSEMNVSTLELGDSALYLCASSRGITGELFFGEGSRLTVL.

J is TRBJ2-2 and V is TRBV7-2; the TCRdb D gene call, TRBD1, has no DNA to confirm it. CDR1 is SGHTA, CDR2 FQGNSA, per germline. This CDR3 spans 13 amino acids. The CDR3 here is CASNDGGTGELFF.

This chain connects TRBV6-1 to TRBJ2-1; TCRdb names TRBD2, which stays unverified in the absence of DNA. CDR3 size: 16 residues. The germline CDR1 and CDR2 sequences are MNHNS and SASEGT. The CDR3 loop reads CASSPPSAGGYNEQFF.

The chain couples TRBV5-1 to TRBJ2-7; TCRdb picks TRBD1, but there is no DNA to check that call. CDR1 is SGHRS and CDR2 is YFSETQ in the germline V gene. The CDR3 length is 15 residues. CDR3: CASSLYATGLYEQYF.

The CDR3 region is CASRNTGSSEQFF. The chain has TRBV12-3 or TRBV12-4 and TRBJ2-1; the D call of TRBD1 rests on TCRdb alone, since no DNA is present to check it. The CDR3 sequence is 13 residues long.

The J gene is TRBJ2-7, the V gene TRBV6-5; the TRBD1 assignment by TCRdb is unverifiable without DNA. The germline CDR1 and CDR2 sequences are MNHEY and SVGAGI. The CDR3 has 15 amino acids. This CDR3 is CARSYRGTLPYEQYF.

This sequence joins TRBV29-1 and TRBJ1-2; TCRdb's assignment of TRBD1 cannot be checked, as there is no DNA. CDR3 size: 14 residues. Germline V gives CDR1 SQVTM, CDR2 ANQGSEA. The CDR3 sequence: CSVERTGGPHGYTF.

The V call is TRBV20-1, the J call TRBJ1-6; TCRdb outputs TRBD1, but without DNA this stays unchecked. The germline gives CDR1 DFQATT, CDR2 SNEGSKA (reference sequence). The CDR3 loop spans 14 amino acids. CDR3 region: CSARLKGGNSPLHF.

V and J are TRBV6-1 and TRBJ2-1; the TRBD2 assignment by TCRdb is unverifiable without DNA. The V gene's germline CDR1 is MNHNS and CDR2 SASEGT. This CDR3 is built from 14 residues. The CDR3 protein is CASSLPSKNDEQFF.

The V gene is TRBV29-1, the J gene TRBJ2-6. This CDR3 is built from 16 residues. CDR1 and CDR2 (germline): SQVTM, ANQGSEA. The CDR3 spells CSVEVQPKAGANVLTF.

The chain recombines TRBV4-2 with TRBJ2-7; TCRdb's D gene call, TRBD1, goes unchecked for lack of DNA. This CDR3 spans 14 amino acids. Germline CDR1 reads LGHNA; CDR2 reads YNFKEQ. The chain's CDR3 is CASSQGGGTYEQYF.